The 21 T cell receptor beta chains given below trace back to one sample, sequenced in a study of cytomegalovirus exposure and HLA in healthy donors. The PCR had 60 Vbeta and 13 Jbeta primers. The table came from immunoSEQ multiplex PCR; TCRdb's copy has only in-frame clones and leaves some out. The data hold around 68,000 clones, with just under 70% observed a single time. Sequenced: PBMCs. The receptors originated from a woman in her 30s in good health and CMV-seronegative.

This clone turned up a few times. CDR3 region: CASRKTGLLPYEQYF. CDR3 DNA: TGTGCCAGCAGGAAGACAGGGCTACTCCCTTACGAGCAGTACTTC. This chain joins TRBV6-6 and TRBJ2-7; 7 bases map to TRBD1. CDR1 is MNHNY and CDR2 is SVGAGI in the germline V gene (reference sequence). The length of the CDR3 is 15 residues. Unmatched junction bases numbered 12, after V lost 6 bases and J lost 4 bases.

This clone was recorded only once. This chain uses TRBV5-1 with TRBJ2-7, with D possibly TRBD1 on 5 matching bases. Germline CDR1 is SGHRS and CDR2 is YFSETQ. There are 13 residues in the CDR3. V was pared by 0 bases and J by 1 base, with 5 bases between. CDR3 sequence reads: CASSLDRSYEQYF. CDR3 nucleotide sequence: TGCGCCAGCAGCTTGGACAGGTCCTACGAGCAGTACTTC. Full variable domain (missing parts from reference TRBV5-1 and TRBJ2-7): KAGVTQTPRYLIKTRGQQVTLSCSPISGHRSVSWYQQTPGQGLQFLFEYFSETQRNKGNFPGRFSGRQFSNSRSEMNVSTLELGDSALYLCASSLDRSYEQYFGPGTRLTVT.

The V gene is TRBV5-6, the J gene TRBJ2-3; D gene ambiguous. Trimming left V 0 bases short and J 0 bases short, with 11 bases between. This CDR3 has 16 amino acids. The germline CDR1 and CDR2 sequences are SGHDT and YYEEEE. CDR3 in DNA: TGTGCCAGCAGCTTGGGCCCCTTCGGTAGCACAGATACGCAGTATTTT. Its protein product is CASSLGPFGSTDTQYF.

V and J are TRBV10-3 and TRBJ1-2, with TRBD1 identical over 7 bases. The CDR3 runs 16 residues. Trimming took 10 bases from V and 3 from J; bases not matched to a gene: 17. Looked up from germline, CDR1 is ENHRY and CDR2 is SYGVKD. The DNA of the CDR3 is TGTGCCACGTCGGGGGACAGCGTTCCAAATTACTATGGCTACACCTTC. Translated: CATSGDSVPNYYGYTF.

This clone appeared a few times. The chain is built from TRBV19 and TRBJ1-4; D unclear. The CDR3 sequence is 16 residues long. Between the trimmed V and J ends, which lost 1 base and 0 bases, there was a span of 9 bases. The germline CDR1 and CDR2 sequences are LNHDA and SQIVND (reference sequence). CDR3 coding DNA: TGTGCCAGTAGTATAGCCGGTGTCGCAACTAATGAAAAACTGTTTTTT. Translated, it gives CASSIAGVATNEKLFF. Looking up the rest from reference TRBV19 and TRBJ1-4 gives the full variable domain: DGGITQSPKYLFRKEGQNVTLSCEQNLNHDAMYWYRQDPGQGLRLIYYSQIVNDFQKGDIAEGYSVSREKKESFPLTVTSAQKNPTAFYLCASSIAGVATNEKLFFGSGTQLSVL.

This chain joins TRBV2 and TRBJ1-5, with D possibly matching TRBD1 (6 bases). CDR1 SNHLY and CDR2 FYNNEI come from the germline V gene. The CDR3 spans 16 residues. Trimming shortened V by 4 bases and J by 4 bases, and 17 bases separated the two germline ends. The CDR3 DNA sequence: TGTGCCAGCAGTGCCGAGCGGAAGGGGGGGAATCAGCCCCAGCATTTT. The encoded protein is CASSAERKGGNQPQHF.

This clone was observed a few times. V and J are TRBV5-1 and TRBJ2-4; a weak D match, TRBD2 (6 bases). This CDR3 contains 15 residues. Germline V CDR1 and CDR2: SGHRS, YFSETQ. V lost 0 bases to trimming and J lost 9 bases, with 16 bases between them. CDR3 DNA: TGCGCCAGCAGCTTGGAGGCCAGCGGGCGTGGCATTCAGTACTTC. Protein: CASSLEASGRGIQYF.

V usage is TRBV14 and J usage is TRBJ2-7; D is perhaps TRBD1 (5 bases). The germline V gene has CDR1 SGHDN and CDR2 FVKESK. The CDR3 spans 15 residues. V lost 2 bases, J lost 4 bases, and 15 bases lay in between. The CDR3 loop is CASSQTGVIGYEQYF. CDR3 nucleotide sequence: TGTGCCAGCAGCCAAACAGGCGTGATTGGGTACGAGCAGTACTTC.

V gene TRBV4-1 combines with J gene TRBJ2-5; TRBD2 matches 12 bases. Germline CDR1 is MGHRA and CDR2 is YSYEKL. The CDR3 is made up of 18 amino acids. The V gene end was trimmed by 4 bases and the J gene end by 7 bases; junction bases not matched to a gene: 16. The CDR3 is CASSRQLAGGVLGWTQYF. The CDR3 DNA is TGCGCCAGCAGCCGACAACTAGCGGGGGGCGTACTGGGATGGACCCAGTACTTC.

This clone was picked up a small number of times. The chain combines TRBV18 with TRBJ2-7; D might be TRBD1 (6 bases). This CDR3 spans 14 amino acids. Germline CDR1 KGHSH, CDR2 LQKENI. V lost 6 bases, J lost 5 bases, and 17 bases lay in between. The CDR3 reads CASSPVSAGDEQYF. The CDR3 DNA reads TGTGCCAGCTCTCCCGTCTCGGCAGGGGACGAGCAGTACTTC.

Turning to this clone: This is likely a read error, given that the CDR3 carries no conserved phenylalanine or tryptophan at its end. The chain combines TRBV4-1 with TRBJ1-4, with D uncertain. The length of the CDR3 is 15 residues. Germline loops: CDR1 MGHRA, CDR2 YSYEKL. V lost 4 bases and J 4 bases, leaving 13 bases between the germline ends. The CDR3 DNA follows: TGCGCCAGCAGCCCCCGCGCCACCAATAATGAAAAACTGTTTGTT. The encoded protein is CASSPRATNNEKLFV.

The rearrangement joins TRBV6-6 to TRBJ1-1; D perhaps matches TRBD1 (6 bases). The CDR3 is 15 residues long. V dropped 6 bases and J dropped 0 bases, with 14 bases sitting between them. Germline V CDR1 and CDR2: MNHNY, SVGAGI (reference sequence). CDR3 sequence reads: CASRKTGAVNTEAFF. The CDR3 DNA reads TGTGCCAGCAGGAAGACAGGCGCGGTGAACACTGAAGCTTTCTTT.

DNA for the CDR3: TGCGCCAGCAGCCAAGGGGGACAGGGTTTGAGGTCCGGGGAGCTGTTTTTT. Its translation is CASSQGGQGLRSGELFF. This chain uses TRBV4-1 with TRBJ2-2, with 9 bases lining up with TRBD1. CDR1 MGHRA and CDR2 YSYEKL come from the germline V gene. This CDR3 region has 17 residues. Trimming cost V 1 base and J 6 bases; bases outside gene matches: 9.

The V and J genes are TRBV5-6 and TRBJ1-3, with 8 bases aligning to TRBD1. This CDR3 has 18 amino acids. Germline V gene lookup returns CDR1 SGHDT and CDR2 YYEEEE. With 4 bases clipped from V and 4 bases from J, the junction kept 16 bases outside the gene matches. Written as DNA, the CDR3 is TGTGCCAGCAGCCTCTATATTACAGGGGGAAGTTCAGGAAACACCATATATTTT. This codes for CASSLYITGGSSGNTIYF.

This sequence joins TRBV6-4 and TRBJ2-7, with 9 bases lining up with TRBD1. CDR1 is MRHNA, CDR2 SNTAGT, per germline. V shed 1 base and J 5 bases; nucleotides not matched to a gene: 6. The CDR3 has 15 residues. The CDR3 bases are TGTGCCAGCAGTGACTGGTACAGGGGGCGCGACGAGCAGTACTTC. It yields the protein CASSDWYRGRDEQYF.

This clone occurred a few times. This chain joins TRBV28 and TRBJ1-1, with D hard to call. The CDR3 has 13 residues. Deletions cut 2 bases from V and 0 bases from J, with 4 bases between. Per germline, CDR1 MDHEN and CDR2 SYDVKM. CDR3 sequence reads: CASSLLMNTEAFF. The CDR3 coding sequence is TGTGCCAGCAGTTTACTTATGAACACTGAAGCTTTCTTT.

The chain combines TRBV7-2 with TRBJ1-4; 11 bases map to TRBD1. Germline V gene lookup returns CDR1 SGHTA and CDR2 FQGNSA. There are 16 residues in the CDR3. V shed 5 bases and J 3 bases; nucleotides not matched to a gene: 5. The CDR3 sequence is CASSPGQGAANEKLFF. CDR3 sequence (DNA): TGTGCCAGCAGCCCAGGACAGGGGGCAGCTAATGAAAAACTGTTTTTT.

V gene TRBV9 combines with J gene TRBJ1-1; 7 bases fit TRBD1. The CDR3 is made up of 15 amino acids. With V trimmed by 4 bases and J by 1 base, 7 bases remained unmatched. Germline loops: CDR1 SGDLS, CDR2 YYNGEE. The CDR3 region is CASSPRTGSNTEAFF. CDR3 nucleotide sequence: TGTGCCAGCAGCCCCCGGACAGGTTCGAACACTGAAGCTTTCTTT.

The table lists this clone with a few counts. The V gene is TRBV5-6, the J gene TRBJ2-7, with 7 bases aligning to TRBD1. CDR3 length equals 17 residues. Germline trimming cut 3 bases from V and 3 bases from J; bases unmatched to any gene: 15. Per the germline V gene, CDR1 is SGHDT and CDR2 is YYEEEE. CDR3 amino acids: CASSSPWGQKPFYEQYF. CDR3 bases: TGTGCCAGCAGCTCGCCCTGGGGACAGAAACCTTTCTACGAGCAGTACTTC.

This chain links TRBV2 with TRBJ2-5, with 9 bases matching TRBD1. This CDR3 region has 14 residues. Germline V gene sequence: CDR1 SNHLY, CDR2 FYNNEI. The V and J ends lost 5 bases and 4 bases, in that order; junction bases with no gene match: 5. DNA of the CDR3: TGTGCCAGCAGTCCCACAGGGGGCAGAGAGACCCAGTACTTC. Protein product: CASSPTGGRETQYF.

V and J are TRBV7-9 and TRBJ1-2; 7 bases map to TRBD1. V dropped 4 bases and J dropped 6; count of bases not matched to a gene: 5. Germline CDR1 reads SEHNR; CDR2 reads FQNEAQ (reference sequence). The CDR3 spans 13 residues. The DNA for the CDR3 is TGTGCCAGCAGCTCGCCAGGGGGTCATGGCTACACCTTC. It specifies CASSSPGGHGYTF. Together with reference TRBV7-9 and TRBJ1-2, the CDR3 gives the full variable domain: DTGVSQNPRHKITKRGQNVTFRCDPISEHNRLYWYRQTLGQGPEFLTYFQNEAQLEKSRLLSDRFSAERPKGSFSTLEIQRTEQGDSAMYLCASSSPGGHGYTFGSGTRLTVV.